Listed here is a single TCR beta chain. Its antigen is still unknown. Per-nucleotide qualities are absent, and no much larger clonotype sits a single base away. TCRbeta CDR3 regions were amplified from genomic DNA using the immunoSEQ Assay, a bias-controlled multiplex PCR. Per the original workflow: Within the assay, amplification of reference gene primers was used to estimate how many nucleated cells each sample contained. Sequence reads were collapsed and filtered to measure the absolute abundance of every unique TCRbeta CDR3 rearrangement. Productive Simpson clonality was computed per sample as the square root of Simpson's diversity index over productive rearrangements. In its TCRdb copy, this immuneACCESS table keeps in-frame sequences only and misses some clones. Where compared with another copy, unresolved V genes explain less than half of these, and the others have no known cause. The V and J calls and clone size were taken over from that table, and D and trimming were inferred from the DNA. The sample contains tens of thousands of clones, approximately 86% of them found a single time. Roughly 11% of the sample belongs to the ten largest clones.

Each collaborating institution followed its own protocols to collect whole blood in K2EDTA tubes. For TCRbeta analysis, collaborators shipped samples as frozen whole blood, isolated PBMCs, or DNA extracted from either of those sample types. The data stem from a study of blood T cell repertoires in COVID-19 (dated by TCRdb to the early 2020s). Study-wide context: Collaborator samples came from the United States, Italy and Spain and covered acute and convalescent phases of COVID-19. The material from the prospective study consisted of cDNA or gDNA derived from T cells, B-cell-depleted T cells, or PBMCs. Deeply sampled blood TCRbeta repertoires from subjects exposed to, actively infected with, or recovered from COVID-19 were included in the dataset. The repertoires were made available in a free public database intended to serve as a resource for research on the immune response to SARS-CoV-2. Samples came from the ongoing ImmuneRACE study (first 160 participants) plus 1,254 subjects from 6 global collaborators. The sample metadata nearly always contained a de-identified subject ID, COVID-19 status, age in years and sex. Where HLA class I and class II types were available, the types were taken from metadata supplied by the sample provider, not from assay-based typing.

From its cysteine to its phenylalanine, the CDR3 spans 16 amino acids. Of the read, only the CDR3 DNA is kept; its 48 bases are in frame from base 1. The germline V gene encodes CDR1 SGHDT and CDR2 YYEEEE. V loses 1 base of germline sequence and J loses 3 bases, and the interval between the two ends is 16 bases. Results and caveats for the whole study, not just this receptor: The amount of clinical and demographic metadata varied by source and participant and was provided uncurated.

Material for sequencing was peripheral blood. The V gene is TRBV5-6 and the J gene is TRBJ1-1, with the D gene call left open. The source of this sequence is a human donor in a cohort sampled during active COVID-19. CDR3 sequence: CASSLWVGPMDTEAFF. The DNA sequence is as follows: TGTGCCAGCAGCTTGTGGGTGGGCCCCATGGACACTGAAGCTTTCTTT.